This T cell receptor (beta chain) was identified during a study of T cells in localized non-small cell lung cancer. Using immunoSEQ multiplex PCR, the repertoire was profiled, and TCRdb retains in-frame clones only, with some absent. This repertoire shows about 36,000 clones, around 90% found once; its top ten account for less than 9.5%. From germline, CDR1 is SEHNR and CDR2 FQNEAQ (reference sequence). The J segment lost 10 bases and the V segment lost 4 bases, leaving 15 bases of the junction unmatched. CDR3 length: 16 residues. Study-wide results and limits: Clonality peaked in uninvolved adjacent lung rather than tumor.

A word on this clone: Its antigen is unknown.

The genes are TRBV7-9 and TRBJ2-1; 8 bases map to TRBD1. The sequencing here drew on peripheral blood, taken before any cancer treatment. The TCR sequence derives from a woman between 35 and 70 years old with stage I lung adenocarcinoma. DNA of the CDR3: TGTGCCAGCAGCTCCCGACGTCTAGACAGGGGAGACGAGCAGTTCTTC. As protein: CASSSRRLDRGDEQFF.